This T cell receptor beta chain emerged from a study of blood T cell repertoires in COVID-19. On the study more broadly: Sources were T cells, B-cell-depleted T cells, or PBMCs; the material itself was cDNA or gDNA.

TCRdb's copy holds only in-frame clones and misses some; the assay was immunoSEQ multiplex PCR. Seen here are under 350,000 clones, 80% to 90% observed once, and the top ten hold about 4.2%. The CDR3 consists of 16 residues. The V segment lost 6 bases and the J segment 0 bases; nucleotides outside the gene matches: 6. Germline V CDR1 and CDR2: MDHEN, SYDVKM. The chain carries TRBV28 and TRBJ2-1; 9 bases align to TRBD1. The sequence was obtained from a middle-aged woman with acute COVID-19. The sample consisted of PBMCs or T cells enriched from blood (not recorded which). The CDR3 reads CASRYRGQSSYNEQFF. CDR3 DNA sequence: TGTGCCAGCAGGTACAGGGGGCAGAGCTCCTACAATGAGCAGTTCTTC.